The clone carrying this T cell receptor beta chain was counted between two and nine times. Each CDR3 protein gets one entry after TCRdb re-called the reads with MiXCR. The sample yields roughly 640,000 distinct CDR3 sequences, about 24% seen once. The sample comes from a study of T cell repertoires in cytomegalovirus infection. Germline V lookup: CDR1 SQVTM, CDR2 ANQGSEA. Trimming removed 7 bases from V and 5 bases from J, with 14 bases in between. CDR3 length: 12 residues. The chain couples TRBV29-1 to TRBJ1-1; D not resolved. The sample was CD8+ T cells from PBMCs. The sequence was obtained from a human donor in good health (CMV status not recorded). Some clones in this sample may be carry-over from other donors' samples. Here the CDR3 reads CSGARAQTEAFF. As DNA, the CDR3 is TGCAGCGGAGCGAGGGCGCAGACTGAAGCTTTCTTT.